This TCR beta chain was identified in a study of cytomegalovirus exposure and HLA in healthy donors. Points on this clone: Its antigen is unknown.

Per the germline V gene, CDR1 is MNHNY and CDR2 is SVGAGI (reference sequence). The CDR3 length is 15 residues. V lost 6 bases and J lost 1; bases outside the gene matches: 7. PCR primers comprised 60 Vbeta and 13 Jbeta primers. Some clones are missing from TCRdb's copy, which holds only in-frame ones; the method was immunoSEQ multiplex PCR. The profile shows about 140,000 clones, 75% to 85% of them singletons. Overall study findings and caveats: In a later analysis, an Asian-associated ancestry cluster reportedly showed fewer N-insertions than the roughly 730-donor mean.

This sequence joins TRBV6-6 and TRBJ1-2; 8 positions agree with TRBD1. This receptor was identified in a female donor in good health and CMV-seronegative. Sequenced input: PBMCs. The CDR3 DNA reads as TGTGCCAGCAGAACCGACAGGGGCCTTAACTATGGCTACACCTTC. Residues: CASRTDRGLNYGYTF.